This T cell receptor (beta chain) was documented in a study of blood T cell repertoires in COVID-19. Whole-study context: In each case, the material was cDNA or gDNA derived from T cells, B-cell-depleted T cells, or PBMCs.

V lost 6 bases to trimming and J lost 2 bases; unmatched junction nucleotides: 4. Germline CDR1 and CDR2: KGHSH and LQKENI. The length of the CDR3 is 15 residues. As handled by the study authors: For nucleated cells, counts were estimated from reference gene primer amplification. TCRdb keeps only in-frame clones here, not all; method: immunoSEQ multiplex PCR. That table supplies the V and J calls and clone size; D and trimming were determined from the DNA. The repertoire consists of a few hundred thousand clones, with about four fifths occurring once and the leading ten covering 3.6%. The receptor was derived from a woman over 75 with acute or convalescent COVID-19. Sequencing input: peripheral blood. The chain couples TRBV18 to TRBJ2-6, with TRBD1 identical over 7 bases. CDR3 protein: CASSPGTAGANVLTF. DNA for the CDR3: TGTGCCAGCTCCCCCGGGACAGCTGGGGCCAACGTCCTGACTTTC.